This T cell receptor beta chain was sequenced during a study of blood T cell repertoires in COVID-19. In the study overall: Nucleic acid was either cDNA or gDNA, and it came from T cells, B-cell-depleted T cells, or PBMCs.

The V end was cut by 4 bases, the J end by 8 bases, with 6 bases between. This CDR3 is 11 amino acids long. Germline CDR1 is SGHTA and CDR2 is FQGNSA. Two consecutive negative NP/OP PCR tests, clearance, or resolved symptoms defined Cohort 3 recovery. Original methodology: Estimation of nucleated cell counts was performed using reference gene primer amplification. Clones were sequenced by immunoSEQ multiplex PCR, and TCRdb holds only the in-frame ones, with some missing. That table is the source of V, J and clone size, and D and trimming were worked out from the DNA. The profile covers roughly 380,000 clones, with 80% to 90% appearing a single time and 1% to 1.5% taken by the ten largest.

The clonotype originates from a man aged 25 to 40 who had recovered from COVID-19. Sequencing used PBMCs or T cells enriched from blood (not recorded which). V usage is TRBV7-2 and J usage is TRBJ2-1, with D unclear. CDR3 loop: CASSSFDEQFF. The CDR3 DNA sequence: TGTGCCAGCAGCTCCTTCGATGAGCAGTTCTTC.